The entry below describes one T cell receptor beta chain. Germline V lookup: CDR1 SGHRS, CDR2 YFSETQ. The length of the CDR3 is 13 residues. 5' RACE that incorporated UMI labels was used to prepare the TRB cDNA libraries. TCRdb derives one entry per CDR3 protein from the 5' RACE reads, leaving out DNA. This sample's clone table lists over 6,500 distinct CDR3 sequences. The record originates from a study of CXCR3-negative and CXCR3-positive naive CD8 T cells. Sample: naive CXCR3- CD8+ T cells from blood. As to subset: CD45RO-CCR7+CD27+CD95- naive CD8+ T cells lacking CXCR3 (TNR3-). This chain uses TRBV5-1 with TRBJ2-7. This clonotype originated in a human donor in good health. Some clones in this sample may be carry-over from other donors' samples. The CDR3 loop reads CASSWDSSYEQYF.